This T cell receptor (beta chain) appears in the sequencing data of a study of blood T cell repertoires in COVID-19. Across the study: The United States, Italy and Spain were the sources of the acute and convalescent COVID-19 samples.

Produced via immunoSEQ multiplex PCR; TCRdb's table is partial and in-frame only. Of 150,000 or so clones detected, around 87% appear once; the ten largest clones hold around 6.1%. V shed 4 bases and J 5 bases; nucleotides not matched to a gene: 7. CDR1 and CDR2 (germline): SGHNT, YYREEE (reference sequence). The CDR3 is made up of 15 amino acids. The sample was peripheral blood. The chain joins TRBV5-4 to TRBJ2-2, with 8 bases matching TRBD1. The source is a man older than 75 with acute or convalescent COVID-19. CDR3 loop: CASSLGTGDTGELFF. DNA for the CDR3: TGTGCCAGCAGCCTGGGGACAGGCGATACCGGGGAGCTGTTTTTT.